This section outlines one T cell receptor (beta chain) sequence together with its context. Its target is unknown. Germline loops: CDR1 LGHNA, CDR2 YNFKEQ. The CDR3 is 13 residues long. The germline V and J ends were trimmed by 4 bases and 4 bases, with 10 bases remaining between them. The source of the sample is a study of human versus mouse CDR3 diversity and MHC coevolution. Looking at the study overall: The immunoSEQ assay reportedly detects one in 200,000 T cells. Valid reads per sample ranged from about 5.5 x 10^6 to 1.8 x 10^7.

Broader study findings: Humans had the largest estimated TCR beta repertoire, about 1.5 million clonotypes. Human CDR3s averaged more deletions and insertions than mouse CDR3s.

The protocol was immunoSEQ multiplex PCR, while the TCRdb copy is restricted to in-frame clones and leaves out a portion. The profile shows roughly 80,000 clones, 85% to 95% of them singletons. The rearrangement links TRBV4-2 to TRBJ1-2, with no clear D. The specimen was naive CD4+ T cells from blood. Subset specified: CD45RO-negative CD62L-positive naive CD4 T cells. The receptor was derived from a person between 30 and 69 years old in good health. CDR3: CASSRAGSYGYTF. The DNA for the CDR3 is TGTGCCAGCAGCCGGGCGGGGAGCTATGGCTACACCTTC.